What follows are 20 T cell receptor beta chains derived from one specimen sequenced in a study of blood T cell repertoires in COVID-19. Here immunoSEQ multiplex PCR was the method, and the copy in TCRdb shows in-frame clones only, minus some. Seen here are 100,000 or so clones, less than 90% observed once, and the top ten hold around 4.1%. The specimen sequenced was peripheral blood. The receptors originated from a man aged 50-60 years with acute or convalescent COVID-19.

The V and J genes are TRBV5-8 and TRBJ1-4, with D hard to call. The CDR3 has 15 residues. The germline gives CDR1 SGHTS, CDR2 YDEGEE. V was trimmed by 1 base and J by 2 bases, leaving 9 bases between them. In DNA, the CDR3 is TGTGCCAGCAGCTTGAGGGAGAGGACTAATGAAAAACTGTTTTTT. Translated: CASSLRERTNEKLFF. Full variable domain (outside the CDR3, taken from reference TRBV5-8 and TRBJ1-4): EAGVTQSPTHLIKTRGQQATLRCSPISGHTSVYWYQQALGLGLQFLLWYDEGEERNRGNFPPRFSGRQFPNYSSELNVNALELEDSALYLCASSLRERTNEKLFFGSGTQLSVL.

The CDR3 coding sequence is TGTGCCAGTAGCCTTAATGGAGACAGGGGGTACACCTTC. It translates to CASSLNGDRGYTF. V and J are TRBV19 and TRBJ1-2; 9 nucleotides line up with TRBD1. CDR1 is LNHDA and CDR2 is SQIVND in the germline V gene (reference sequence). Trimming cost V 6 bases and J 11 bases; bases outside gene matches: 10. CDR3 length equals 13 residues. Complete variable domain (other parts from reference TRBV19 and TRBJ1-2): DGGITQSPKYLFRKEGQNVTLSCEQNLNHDAMYWYRQDPGQGLRLIYYSQIVNDFQKGDIAEGYSVSREKKESFPLTVTSAQKNPTAFYLCASSLNGDRGYTFGSGTRLTVV.

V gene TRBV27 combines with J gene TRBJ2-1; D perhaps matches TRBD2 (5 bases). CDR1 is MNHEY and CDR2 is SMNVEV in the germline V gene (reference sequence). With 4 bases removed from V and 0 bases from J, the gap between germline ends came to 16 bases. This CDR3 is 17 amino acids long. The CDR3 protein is CASSSASQPYSYNEQFF. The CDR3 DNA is TGTGCCAGCAGTTCAGCTAGCCAGCCTTACTCCTACAATGAGCAGTTCTTC.

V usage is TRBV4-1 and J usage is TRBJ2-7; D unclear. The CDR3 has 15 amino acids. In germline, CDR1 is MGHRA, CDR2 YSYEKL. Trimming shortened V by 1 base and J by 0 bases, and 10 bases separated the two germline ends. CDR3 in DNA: TGCGCCAGCAGCCAAGGAGACTTGAGCTCCTACGAGCAGTACTTC. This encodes CASSQGDLSSYEQYF.

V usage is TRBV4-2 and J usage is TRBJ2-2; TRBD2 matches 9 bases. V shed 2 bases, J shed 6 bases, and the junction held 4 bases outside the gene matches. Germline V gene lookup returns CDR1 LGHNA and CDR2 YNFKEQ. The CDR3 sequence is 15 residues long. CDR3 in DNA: TGTGCCAGCAGCCAACTAGCGGGAATATCCGGGGAGCTGTTTTTT. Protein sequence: CASSQLAGISGELFF.

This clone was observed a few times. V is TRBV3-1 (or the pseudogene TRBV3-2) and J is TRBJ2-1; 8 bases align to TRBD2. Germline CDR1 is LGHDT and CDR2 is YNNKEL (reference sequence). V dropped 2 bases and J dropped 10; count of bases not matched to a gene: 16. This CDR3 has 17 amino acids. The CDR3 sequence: CASSQPGGGGSLGEQFF. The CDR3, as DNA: TGTGCCAGCAGCCAACCTGGGGGCGGGGGGTCCCTAGGGGAGCAGTTCTTC.

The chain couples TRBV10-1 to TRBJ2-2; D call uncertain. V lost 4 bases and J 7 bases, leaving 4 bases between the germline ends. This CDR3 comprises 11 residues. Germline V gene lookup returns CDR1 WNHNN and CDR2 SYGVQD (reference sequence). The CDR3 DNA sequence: TGCGCCAGCAGTGGCGGCGGGGAGCTGTTTTTT. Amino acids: CASSGGGELFF.

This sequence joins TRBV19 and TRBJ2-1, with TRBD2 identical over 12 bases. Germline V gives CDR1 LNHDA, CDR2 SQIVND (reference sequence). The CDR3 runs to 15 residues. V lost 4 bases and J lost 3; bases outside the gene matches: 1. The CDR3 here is CASSKTSGGYNEQFF. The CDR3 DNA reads TGTGCCAGTAGTAAGACTAGCGGGGGCTACAATGAGCAGTTCTTC.

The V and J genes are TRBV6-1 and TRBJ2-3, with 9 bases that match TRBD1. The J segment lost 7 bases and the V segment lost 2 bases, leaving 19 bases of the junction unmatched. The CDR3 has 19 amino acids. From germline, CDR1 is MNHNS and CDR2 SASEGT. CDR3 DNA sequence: TGTGCCAGCAGTGAAAAGGGACAGGGACTCCAAACCCCCGCACATACGCAGTATTTT. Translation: CASSEKGQGLQTPAHTQYF.

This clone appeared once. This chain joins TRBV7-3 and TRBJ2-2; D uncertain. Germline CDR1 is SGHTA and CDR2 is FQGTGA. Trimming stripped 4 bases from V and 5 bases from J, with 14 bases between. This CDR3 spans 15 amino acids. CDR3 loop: CASSSEATRTGELFF. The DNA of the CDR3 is TGTGCCAGCAGCTCCGAGGCCACGAGAACCGGGGAGCTGTTTTTT.

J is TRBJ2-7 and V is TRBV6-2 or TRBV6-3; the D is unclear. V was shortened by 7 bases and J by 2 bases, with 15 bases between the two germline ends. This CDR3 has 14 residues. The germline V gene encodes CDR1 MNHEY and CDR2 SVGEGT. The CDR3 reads CASIPLVPTYEQYF. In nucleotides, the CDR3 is TGTGCCAGCATCCCTTTAGTCCCTACCTACGAGCAGTACTTC.

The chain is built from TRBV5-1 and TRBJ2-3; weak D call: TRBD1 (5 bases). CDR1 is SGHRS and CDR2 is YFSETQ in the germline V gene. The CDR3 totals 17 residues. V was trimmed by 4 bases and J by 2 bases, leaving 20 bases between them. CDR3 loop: CASSVTDSNPHTDTQYF. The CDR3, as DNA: TGCGCCAGCAGCGTTACAGACAGCAACCCTCACACAGATACGCAGTATTTT.

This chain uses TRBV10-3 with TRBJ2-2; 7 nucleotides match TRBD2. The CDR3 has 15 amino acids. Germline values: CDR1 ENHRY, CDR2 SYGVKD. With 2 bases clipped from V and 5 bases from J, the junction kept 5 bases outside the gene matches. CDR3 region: CAISEPQGGTGELFF. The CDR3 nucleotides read TGTGCCATCAGTGAGCCCCAGGGAGGGACCGGGGAGCTGTTTTTT.

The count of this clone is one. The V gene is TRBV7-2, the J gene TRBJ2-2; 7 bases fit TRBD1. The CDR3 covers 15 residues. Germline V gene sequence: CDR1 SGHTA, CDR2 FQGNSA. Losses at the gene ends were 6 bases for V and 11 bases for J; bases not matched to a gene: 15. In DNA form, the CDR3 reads TGTGCCAGCAGAGTTGGGACAGCCGGAACTCCTGAGCTGTTTTTT. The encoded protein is CASRVGTAGTPELFF.

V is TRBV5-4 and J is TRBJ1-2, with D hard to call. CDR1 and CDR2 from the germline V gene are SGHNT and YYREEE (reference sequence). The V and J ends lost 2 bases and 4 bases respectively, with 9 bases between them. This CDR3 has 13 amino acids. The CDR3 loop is CASSFSGSYGYTF. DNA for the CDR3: TGTGCCAGCAGCTTTTCAGGATCCTATGGCTACACCTTC. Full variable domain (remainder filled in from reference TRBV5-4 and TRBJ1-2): ETGVTQSPTHLIKTRGQQVTLRCSSQSGHNTVSWYQQALGQGPQFIFQYYREEENGRGNFPPRFSGLQFPNYSSELNVNALELDDSALYLCASSFSGSYGYTFGSGTRLTVV.

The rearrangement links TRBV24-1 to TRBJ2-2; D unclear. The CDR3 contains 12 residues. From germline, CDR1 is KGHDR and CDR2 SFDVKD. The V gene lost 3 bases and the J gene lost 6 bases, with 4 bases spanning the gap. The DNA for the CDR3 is TGTGCCACCAGTGATGAGGCCGGGGAGCTGTTTTTT. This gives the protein CATSDEAGELFF.

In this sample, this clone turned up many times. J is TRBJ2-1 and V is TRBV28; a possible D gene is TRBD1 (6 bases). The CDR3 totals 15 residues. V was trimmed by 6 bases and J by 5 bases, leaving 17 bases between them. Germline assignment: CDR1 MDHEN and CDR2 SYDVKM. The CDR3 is CASRAPGQPDNEQFF. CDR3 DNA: TGTGCCAGCAGGGCCCCCGGACAGCCAGACAATGAGCAGTTCTTC. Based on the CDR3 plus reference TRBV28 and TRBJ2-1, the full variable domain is DVKVTQSSRYLVKRTGEKVFLECVQDMDHENMFWYRQDPGLGLRLIYFSYDVKMKEKGDIPEGYSVSREKKERFSLILESASTNQTSMYLCASRAPGQPDNEQFFGPGTRLTVL.

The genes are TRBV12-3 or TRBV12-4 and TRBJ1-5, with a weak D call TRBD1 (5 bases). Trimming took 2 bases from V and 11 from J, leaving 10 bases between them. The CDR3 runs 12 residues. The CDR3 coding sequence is TGTGCCAGCAGTTTAAAAAAACAGGCCCAGCATTTT. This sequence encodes CASSLKKQAQHF.

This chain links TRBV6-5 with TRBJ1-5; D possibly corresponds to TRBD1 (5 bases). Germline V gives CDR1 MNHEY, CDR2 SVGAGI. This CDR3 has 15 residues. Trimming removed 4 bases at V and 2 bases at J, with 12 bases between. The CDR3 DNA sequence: TGTGCCAGCAGTTCCCAGGGTGGTGGCAATCAGCCCCAGCATTTT. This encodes CASSSQGGGNQPQHF.

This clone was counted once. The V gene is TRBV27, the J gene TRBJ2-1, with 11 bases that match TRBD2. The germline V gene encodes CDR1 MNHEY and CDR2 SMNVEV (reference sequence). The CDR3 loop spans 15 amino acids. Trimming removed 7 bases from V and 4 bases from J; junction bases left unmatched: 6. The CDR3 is CASTPGTSGYNEQFF. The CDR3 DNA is TGTGCCAGCACCCCCGGGACTAGCGGATACAATGAGCAGTTCTTC.